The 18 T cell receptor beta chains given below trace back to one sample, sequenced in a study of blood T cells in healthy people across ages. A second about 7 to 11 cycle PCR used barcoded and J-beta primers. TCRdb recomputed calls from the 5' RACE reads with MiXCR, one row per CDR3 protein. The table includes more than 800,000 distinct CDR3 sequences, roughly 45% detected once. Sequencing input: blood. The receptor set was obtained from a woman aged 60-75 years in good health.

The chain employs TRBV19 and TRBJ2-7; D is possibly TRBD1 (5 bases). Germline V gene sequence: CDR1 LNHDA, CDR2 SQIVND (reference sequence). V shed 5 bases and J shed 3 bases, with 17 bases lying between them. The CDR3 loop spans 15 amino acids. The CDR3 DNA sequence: TGTGCCAGTAGTTGGACGATGCAGGGCCACTACGAGCAGTACTTC. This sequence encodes CASSWTMQGHYEQYF. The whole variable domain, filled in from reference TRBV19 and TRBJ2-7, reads DGGITQSPKYLFRKEGQNVTLSCEQNLNHDAMYWYRQDPGQGLRLIYYSQIVNDFQKGDIAEGYSVSREKKESFPLTVTSAQKNPTAFYLCASSWTMQGHYEQYFGPGTRLTVT.

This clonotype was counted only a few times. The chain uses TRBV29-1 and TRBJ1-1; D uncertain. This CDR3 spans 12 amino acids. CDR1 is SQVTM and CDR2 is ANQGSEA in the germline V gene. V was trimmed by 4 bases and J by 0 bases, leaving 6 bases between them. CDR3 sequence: CSVGRLNTEAFF. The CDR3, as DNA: TGCAGCGTTGGAAGGTTGAACACTGAAGCTTTCTTT.

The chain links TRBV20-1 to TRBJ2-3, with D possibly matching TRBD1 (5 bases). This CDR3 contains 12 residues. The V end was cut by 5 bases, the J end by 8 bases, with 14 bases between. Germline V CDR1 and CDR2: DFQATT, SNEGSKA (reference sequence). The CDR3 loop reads CSAEHRNPTQYF. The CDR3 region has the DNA TGCAGTGCTGAACACAGGAACCCTACGCAGTATTTT.

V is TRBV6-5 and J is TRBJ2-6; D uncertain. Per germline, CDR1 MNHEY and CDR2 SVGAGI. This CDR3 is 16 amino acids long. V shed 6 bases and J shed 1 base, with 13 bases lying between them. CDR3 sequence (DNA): TGTGCCAGCAGCCGGCCTCCAGTTTCTGGGGCCAACGTCCTGACTTTC. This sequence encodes CASSRPPVSGANVLTF.

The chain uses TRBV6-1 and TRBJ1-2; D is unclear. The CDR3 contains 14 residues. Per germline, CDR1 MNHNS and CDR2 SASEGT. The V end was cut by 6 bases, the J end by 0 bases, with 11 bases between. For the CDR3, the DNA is TGTGCCAGCAGCCCTACACAAACTAACTATGGCTACACCTTC. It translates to CASSPTQTNYGYTF.

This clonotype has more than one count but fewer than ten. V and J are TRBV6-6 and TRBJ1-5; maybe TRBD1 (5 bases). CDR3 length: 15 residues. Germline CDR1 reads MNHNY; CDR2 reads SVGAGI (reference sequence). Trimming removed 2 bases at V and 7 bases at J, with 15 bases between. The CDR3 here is CASSYGSGGNQPQHF. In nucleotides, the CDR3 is TGTGCCAGCAGTTACGGATCTGGGGGAAACCAGCCCCAGCATTTT.

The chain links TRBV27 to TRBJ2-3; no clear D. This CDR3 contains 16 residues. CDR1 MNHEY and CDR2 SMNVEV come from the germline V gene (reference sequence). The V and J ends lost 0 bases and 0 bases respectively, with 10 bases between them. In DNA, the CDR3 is TGTGCCAGCAGTTTATCTGTTCTCCCTAGCACAGATACGCAGTATTTT. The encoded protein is CASSLSVLPSTDTQYF.

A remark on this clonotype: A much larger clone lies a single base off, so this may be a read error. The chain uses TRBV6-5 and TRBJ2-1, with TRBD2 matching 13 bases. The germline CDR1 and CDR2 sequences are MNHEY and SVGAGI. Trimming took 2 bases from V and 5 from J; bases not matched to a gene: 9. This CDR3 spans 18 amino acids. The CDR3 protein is CASSYIATSGRQNNEQFF. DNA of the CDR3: TGTGCCAGCAGTTACATCGCGACTAGCGGGAGGCAAAACAATGAGCAGTTCTTC.

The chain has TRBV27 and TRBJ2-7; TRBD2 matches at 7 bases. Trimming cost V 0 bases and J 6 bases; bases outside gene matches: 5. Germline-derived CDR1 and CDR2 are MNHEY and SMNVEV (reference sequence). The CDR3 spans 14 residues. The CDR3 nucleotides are TGTGCCAGCAGTTTATCGGCGGGGGTGGCCGAGCAGTACTTC. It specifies CASSLSAGVAEQYF.

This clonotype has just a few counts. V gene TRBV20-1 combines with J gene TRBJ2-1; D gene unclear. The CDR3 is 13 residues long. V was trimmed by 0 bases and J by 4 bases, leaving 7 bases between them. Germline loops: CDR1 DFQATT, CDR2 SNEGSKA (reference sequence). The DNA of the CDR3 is TGCAGTGCTAGAGATCTGGGGTACAATGAGCAGTTCTTC. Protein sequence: CSARDLGYNEQFF.

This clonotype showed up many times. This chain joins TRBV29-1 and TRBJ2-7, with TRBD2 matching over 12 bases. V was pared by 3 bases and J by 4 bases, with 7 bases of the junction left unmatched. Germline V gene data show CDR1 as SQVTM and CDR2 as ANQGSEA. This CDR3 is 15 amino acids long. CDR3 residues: CSVDGLAGREYEQYF. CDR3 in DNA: TGCAGCGTTGACGGACTAGCGGGACGGGAGTACGAGCAGTACTTC.

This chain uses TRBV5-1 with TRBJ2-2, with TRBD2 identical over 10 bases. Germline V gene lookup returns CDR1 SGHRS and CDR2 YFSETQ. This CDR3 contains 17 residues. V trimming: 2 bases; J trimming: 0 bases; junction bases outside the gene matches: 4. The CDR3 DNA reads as TGCGCCAGCAGCTTAGTTGGGACTAGCGCGAACACCGGGGAGCTGTTTTTT. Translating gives CASSLVGTSANTGELFF.

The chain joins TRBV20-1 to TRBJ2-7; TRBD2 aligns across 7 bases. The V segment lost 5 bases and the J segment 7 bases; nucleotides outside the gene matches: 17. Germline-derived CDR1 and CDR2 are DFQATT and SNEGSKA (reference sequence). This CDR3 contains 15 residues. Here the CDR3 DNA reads TGCAGTGCTCCCTACCGGGAGGACGGTGACAATGAGCAGTACTTC. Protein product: CSAPYREDGDNEQYF.

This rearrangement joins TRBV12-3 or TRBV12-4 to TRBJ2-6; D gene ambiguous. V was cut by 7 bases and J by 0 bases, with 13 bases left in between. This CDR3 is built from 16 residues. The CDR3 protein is CASTPPANSGANVLTF. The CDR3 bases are TGTGCCAGCACCCCCCCAGCGAACTCTGGGGCCAACGTCCTGACTTTC.

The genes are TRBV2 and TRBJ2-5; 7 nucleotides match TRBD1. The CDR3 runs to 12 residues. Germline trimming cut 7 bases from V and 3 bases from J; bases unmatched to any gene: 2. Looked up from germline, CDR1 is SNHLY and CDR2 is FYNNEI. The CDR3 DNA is TGTGCCAGCAATACAGGGGAAGAGACCCAGTACTTC. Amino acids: CASNTGEETQYF.

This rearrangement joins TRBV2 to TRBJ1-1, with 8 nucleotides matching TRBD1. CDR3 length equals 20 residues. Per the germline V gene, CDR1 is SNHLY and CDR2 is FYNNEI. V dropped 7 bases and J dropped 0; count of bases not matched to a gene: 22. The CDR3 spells CASTVAPGQVLRFMNTEAFF. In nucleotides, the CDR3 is TGTGCCAGCACCGTCGCTCCGGGACAGGTCCTTCGATTCATGAACACTGAAGCTTTCTTT. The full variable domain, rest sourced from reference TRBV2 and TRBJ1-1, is EPEVTQTPSHQVTQMGQEVILRCVPISNHLYFYWYRQILGQKVEFLVSFYNNEISEKSEIFDDQFSVERPDGSNFTLKIRSTKLEDSAMYFCASTVAPGQVLRFMNTEAFFGQGTRLTVV.

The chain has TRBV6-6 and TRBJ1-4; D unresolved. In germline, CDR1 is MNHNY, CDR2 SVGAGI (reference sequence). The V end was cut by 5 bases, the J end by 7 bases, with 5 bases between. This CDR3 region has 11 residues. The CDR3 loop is CASSGLEKLFF. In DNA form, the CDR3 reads TGTGCCAGCAGTGGGCTTGAAAAACTGTTTTTT.

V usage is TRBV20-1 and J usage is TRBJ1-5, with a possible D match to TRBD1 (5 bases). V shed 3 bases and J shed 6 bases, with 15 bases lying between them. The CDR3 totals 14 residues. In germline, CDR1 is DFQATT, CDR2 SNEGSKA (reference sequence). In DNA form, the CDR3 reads TGCAGTGCTAGTGGGGGAGGGGTTCGTCAGCCCCAGCATTTT. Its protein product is CSASGGGVRQPQHF.